The entry that follows covers one T cell receptor beta chain sequence. Treatment noted: preoperative locoregional IRX-2 cytokine immunotherapy. Preoperative locoregional IRX-2 cytokine immunotherapy was tested in the phase Ib source study. Germline CDR1 and CDR2: MDHEN and SYDVKM. The CDR3 contains 13 residues. Trimming took 4 bases from V and 7 from J; bases not matched to a gene: 6. This sample was included in a study of preoperative IRX-2 immunotherapy in early breast cancer. TCRdb's copy holds only in-frame clones and misses some; the assay was immunoSEQ multiplex PCR. The sample has about 32,000 clones, around 83% seen once.

The TCR was taken from a human donor with breast cancer. Specimen: lymph node tissue, collected from a patient treated with IRX-2 immunotherapy. This chain links TRBV28 with TRBJ2-7; TRBD2 matches at 8 bases. CDR3 protein: CASSWSGSREQYF. Written as DNA, the CDR3 is TGTGCCAGCAGTTGGAGCGGGAGTCGGGAGCAGTACTTC.